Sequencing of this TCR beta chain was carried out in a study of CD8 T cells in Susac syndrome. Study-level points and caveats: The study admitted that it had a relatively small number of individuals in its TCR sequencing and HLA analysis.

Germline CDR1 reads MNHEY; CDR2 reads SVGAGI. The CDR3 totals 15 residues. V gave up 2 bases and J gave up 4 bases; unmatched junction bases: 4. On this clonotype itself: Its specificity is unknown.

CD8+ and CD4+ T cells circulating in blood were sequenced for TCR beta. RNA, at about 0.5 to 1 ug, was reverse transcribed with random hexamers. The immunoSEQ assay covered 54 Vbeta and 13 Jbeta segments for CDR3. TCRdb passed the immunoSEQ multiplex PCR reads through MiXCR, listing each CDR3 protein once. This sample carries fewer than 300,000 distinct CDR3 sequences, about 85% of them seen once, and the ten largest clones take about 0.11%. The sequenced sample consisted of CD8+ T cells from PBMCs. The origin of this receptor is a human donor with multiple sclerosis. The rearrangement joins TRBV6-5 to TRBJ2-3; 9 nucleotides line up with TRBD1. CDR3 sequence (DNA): TGTGCCAGCAGTTACGGGGACAGGGATTCAGATACGCAGTATTTT. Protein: CASSYGDRDSDTQYF.